Presented here are 27 T cell receptor beta chains from one specimen sequenced in a study of chemoradiotherapy in HPV16-positive cancers (dated by TCRdb to 2022 to 2024). Preparation of the library involved the immunoSEQ multiplex PCR assay. Entries here come from immuneACCESS through TCRdb and include only in-frame sequences with V and J called. Some clones fail to appear in such tables; in the studies checked, an unresolved V gene covers under half of the shortfall, and the cause of the remainder is unknown. The sample records around 7,200 clones, roughly 80% of which are singletons. The top ten hold 6.5% of the sample. The sequencing here drew on tumor tissue, taken from a patient who underwent chemoradiotherapy. All receptors come from a human donor with HPV-associated anogenital cancer.

This chain links TRBV28 with TRBJ2-1, with TRBD2 matching 7 bases. Germline CDR1 reads MDHEN; CDR2 reads SYDVKM. J gave up 4 bases and V 8 bases, and 8 bases lay outside the gene matches. This CDR3 is 14 amino acids long. The CDR3 loop is CASSTTSSYNEQFF. The CDR3 DNA reads TGTGCCAGCTCTACGACTAGCAGTTACAATGAGCAGTTCTTC.

The rearrangement joins TRBV2 to TRBJ2-3, with TRBD2 identical over 10 bases. The CDR3 has 14 residues. The junction had 7 bases not matched to a gene; V was cut back by 10 bases and J by 3 bases. Germline lookup yields CDR1 SNHLY and CDR2 FYNNEI. CDR3 protein: CATRAGGPTDTQYF. Written as DNA, the CDR3 is TGTGCCACCCGAGCGGGGGGGCCTACAGATACGCAGTATTTT.

This sequence joins TRBV5-1 and TRBJ1-2, with 10 bases lining up with TRBD1. CDR1 SGHRS and CDR2 YFSETQ come from the germline V gene. CDR3 length: 14 amino acids. Trimming at V came to 4 bases and at J to 8 bases, leaving 8 bases not matched to a gene. This CDR3 reads CASSTGTGDGGYTF. The CDR3 nucleotides read TGCGCCAGCAGCACCGGGACAGGGGATGGGGGCTACACCTTC.

This sequence joins TRBV2 and TRBJ1-4; perhaps TRBD1 as D (5 bases). This CDR3 comprises 14 residues. V was cut by 10 bases and J by 7 bases, with 19 bases left in between. The germline V gene has CDR1 SNHLY and CDR2 FYNNEI. The CDR3 is CATSGEQGGEKLFF. CDR3 nucleotides: TGTGCCACCTCCGGAGAGCAGGGAGGTGAAAAACTGTTTTTT.

This clone was observed a few times. The chain combines TRBV30 with TRBJ2-3; no reliable D call. The CDR3 length is 13 residues. Germline CDR1 is GTSNPN and CDR2 is SVGIG (reference sequence). V was clipped by 5 bases and J by 0 bases, with 9 bases between them. The CDR3 region is CAWAQQSTDTQYF. The DNA for the CDR3 is TGTGCCTGGGCTCAGCAAAGCACAGATACGCAGTATTTT. Complete variable domain (other parts from reference TRBV30 and TRBJ2-3): SQTIHQWPATLVQPVGSPLSLECTVEGTSNPNLYWYRQAAGRGLQLLFYSVGIGQISSEVPQNLSASRPQDRQFILSSKKLLLSDSGFYLCAWAQQSTDTQYFGPGTRLTVL.

This chain joins TRBV2 and TRBJ1-2; no clear D. The V gene lost 0 bases and the J gene lost 6 bases, with 11 bases spanning the gap. Germline V CDR1 and CDR2: SNHLY, FYNNEI. The CDR3 sequence is 14 residues long. For the CDR3, the DNA is TGTGCCAGCAGTGAAGCGCTTCTTGGGGATGGCTACACCTTC. The encoded protein is CASSEALLGDGYTF.

The chain has TRBV6-1 and TRBJ1-3; D is undetermined. Germline CDR1 is MNHNS and CDR2 is SASEGT. CDR3 length: 15 residues. The germline V and J ends were trimmed by 0 bases and 4 bases, with 10 bases remaining between them. CDR3 region: CASSEARRKGNTIYF. The CDR3 nucleotides are TGTGCCAGCAGTGAAGCGCGAAGAAAAGGAAACACCATATATTTT.

The CDR3, as DNA: TGTGCCAGCAGCCCGGGACTGTGGGATACGCAGTATTTT. Its translation: CASSPGLWDTQYF. V gene TRBV7-9 combines with J gene TRBJ2-3; possibly TRBD2 for D (6 bases). V shed 5 bases and J shed 6 bases, with 12 bases lying between them. This CDR3 has 13 residues. The germline CDR1 and CDR2 sequences are SEHNR and FQNEAQ (reference sequence).

The chain has TRBV25-1 and TRBJ2-7; TRBD1 agrees at 9 bases. Germline V gives CDR1 MGHDK, CDR2 SYGVNS. V shed 7 bases, J shed 5 bases, and the junction held 6 bases outside the gene matches. The CDR3 consists of 13 residues. The CDR3 coding sequence is TGTGCCAGCAAGATGGACAGGGGAGACGAGCAGTACTTC. Encoded protein: CASKMDRGDEQYF.

The chain is built from TRBV5-5 and TRBJ2-7, with 13 bases lining up with TRBD2. CDR3 size: 15 residues. V was pared by 4 bases and J by 4 bases, with 5 bases of the junction left unmatched. CDR1 and CDR2 (germline): SGHKS, YYEKEE (reference sequence). In DNA, the CDR3 is TGTGCCAGCAGCCACGGGACTAGCGGGGATTACGAGCAGTACTTC. Translation gives CASSHGTSGDYEQYF.

As to this clone: The junction departs from the called germline gene at one end, perhaps through a read error. This specimen includes other DNA sequences encoding the same CDR3. This chain links TRBV9 with TRBJ1-2; TRBD1 is a possible D gene (5 bases). The CDR3 extends over 15 amino acids. From germline, CDR1 is SGDLS and CDR2 YYNGEE. As DNA, the CDR3 is TGTGCCAGTAGCGTAGCTCAACAGGCGTACTATGGCTACACCTTC. It specifies CASSVAQQAYYGYTF.

The J gene is TRBJ1-3, the V gene TRBV2, with no clear D. This CDR3 has 16 amino acids. Germline loops: CDR1 SNHLY, CDR2 FYNNEI. V was clipped by 6 bases and J by 0 bases, with 15 bases between them. This CDR3 is CASRSSGSTSGNTIYF. CDR3 sequence (DNA): TGTGCCAGCAGGTCGTCTGGGTCCACCTCTGGAAACACCATATATTTT. Variable domain in full (rest from reference TRBV2 and TRBJ1-3): EPEVTQTPSHQVTQMGQEVILRCVPISNHLYFYWYRQILGQKVEFLVSFYNNEISEKSEIFDDQFSVERPDGSNFTLKIRSTKLEDSAMYFCASRSSGSTSGNTIYFGEGSWLTVV.

The chain carries TRBV7-2 and TRBJ1-2; the D gene is possibly TRBD1 (5 bases). CDR1 and CDR2 from the germline V gene are SGHTA and FQGNSA. CDR3 size: 14 residues. Trimming cost V 5 bases and J 7 bases, with 17 bases left between them. CDR3 sequence: CASSPESGTGGYTF. CDR3 DNA: TGTGCCAGCAGCCCTGAATCCGGGACTGGTGGCTACACCTTC.

For the CDR3, the DNA is TGCGCCAGCAGCCCCTCCGGGACAGGGGGGAACACGCAGTATTTT. This encodes CASSPSGTGGNTQYF. This chain joins TRBV5-1 and TRBJ2-3, with 11 bases lining up with TRBD1. Per germline, CDR1 SGHRS and CDR2 YFSETQ. V lost 4 bases to trimming and J lost 9 bases; unmatched junction nucleotides: 10. The CDR3 runs 15 residues.

The rearrangement joins TRBV5-4 to TRBJ2-3, with 8 bases identical to TRBD2. This CDR3 is built from 16 residues. The ends lost 3 bases at V and 0 bases at J; junction bases unmatched: 6. Looked up from germline, CDR1 is SGHNT and CDR2 is YYREEE (reference sequence). In nucleotides, the CDR3 is TGTGCCAGCAGCTCCTACCGGGGGGGCAGCACAGATACGCAGTATTTT. Translated, it gives CASSSYRGGSTDTQYF. The variable domain in full, completed from reference TRBV5-4 and TRBJ2-3, reads ETGVTQSPTHLIKTRGQQVTLRCSSQSGHNTVSWYQQALGQGPQFIFQYYREEENGRGNFPPRFSGLQFPNYSSELNVNALELDDSALYLCASSSYRGGSTDTQYFGPGTRLTVL.

The CDR3 DNA sequence: TGTGCCAGCAGCTTAGGAGGTCCTACCCACAATGAGCAGTTCTTC. Translating it yields CASSLGGPTHNEQFF. The chain recombines TRBV7-9 with TRBJ2-1, with no clear D. The CDR3 is 15 residues long. The V end was cut by 1 base, the J end by 5 bases, with 12 bases between. The germline V gene encodes CDR1 SEHNR and CDR2 FQNEAQ (reference sequence).

Comments on this clone: A junction boundary mismatches the germline segment, possibly from a read error. The rearrangement joins TRBV18 to TRBJ2-2; D may correspond to TRBD1 or TRBD2 (6 bases each). The CDR3 runs 13 residues. CDR1 and CDR2 (germline): KGHSH, LQKENI. In nucleotides, the CDR3 is TGTGCCAGCTCCATTGGGGGGCGCCGGGGAGCTGTTTTT. Translated: CASSIGGRRGAVF.

The chain carries TRBV7-9 and TRBJ1-1; no definite D call. Germline V gives CDR1 SEHNR, CDR2 FQNEAQ (reference sequence). This CDR3 is 15 amino acids long. Trimming cost V 5 bases and J 0 bases, with 13 bases left between them. CDR3 coding DNA: TGTGCCAGCAGCCCCTGGAGGGCCATGAACACTGAAGCTTTCTTT. Its protein is CASSPWRAMNTEAFF. The whole variable domain, filled in from reference TRBV7-9 and TRBJ1-1, reads DTGVSQNPRHKITKRGQNVTFRCDPISEHNRLYWYRQTLGQGPEFLTYFQNEAQLEKSRLLSDRFSAERPKGSFSTLEIQRTEQGDSAMYLCASSPWRAMNTEAFFGQGTRLTVV.

The V gene is TRBV11-2, the J gene TRBJ2-5; 13 nucleotides line up with TRBD2. The CDR3 spans 15 residues. V lost 5 bases to trimming and J lost 9 bases; unmatched junction nucleotides: 9. Germline V gives CDR1 SGHAT, CDR2 FQNNGV. The CDR3 reads CASSRGTSGVLAQYF. The CDR3 nucleotides are TGTGCCAGCAGCAGGGGGACTAGCGGGGTTCTCGCCCAGTACTTC.

The rearrangement links TRBV5-4 to TRBJ2-5; unclear D gene. V shed 3 bases and J shed 5 bases, with 14 bases lying between them. This CDR3 has 14 residues. From germline, CDR1 is SGHNT and CDR2 YYREEE (reference sequence). CDR3: CASSSGEVWETQYF. CDR3 nucleotides: TGTGCCAGCAGCTCCGGCGAGGTTTGGGAGACCCAGTACTTC.

V gene TRBV21-1 combines with J gene TRBJ2-4. TRBV21-1 is a recognized pseudogene. This CDR3 is 14 amino acids long. The CDR3, as DNA: TGTGCCAGCAGCAATTCCGAAGCCAAAAACATTCAGTACTTC. It encodes CASSNSEAKNIQYF.

This chain connects TRBV27 to TRBJ2-1; D call uncertain. This CDR3 is built from 15 residues. Germline V CDR1 and CDR2: MNHEY, SMNVEV (reference sequence). V lost 9 bases, J lost 4 bases, and 19 bases lay in between. The CDR3 spells CASSSRLARYNEQFF. The CDR3 coding sequence is TGTGCCAGTTCCTCGCGGCTGGCCCGATACAATGAGCAGTTCTTC.

This chain's CDR3 is CASSNTANTEAFF. The DNA of the CDR3 is TGTGCCAGTAGTAATACAGCTAACACTGAAGCTTTCTTT. J is TRBJ1-1 and V is TRBV19; D remains ambiguous. The CDR3 totals 13 residues. Germline CDR1 is LNHDA and CDR2 is SQIVND (reference sequence). Trimming removed 4 bases at V and 2 bases at J, with 8 bases between.

The chain has TRBV9 and TRBJ2-1, with D possibly being TRBD2 (5 bases). Trimming pared 0 bases from V and 0 bases from J, leaving 10 bases between. The CDR3 covers 16 residues. Germline V gene sequence: CDR1 SGDLS, CDR2 YYNGEE. The CDR3 coding sequence is TGTGCCAGCAGCGTAGCGGTGGGGAGCTCCTACAATGAGCAGTTCTTC. This gives the protein CASSVAVGSSYNEQFF. The variable domain in full, completed from reference TRBV9 and TRBJ2-1, reads DSGVTQTPKHLITATGQRVTLRCSPRSGDLSVYWYQQSLDQGLQFLIQYYNGEERAKGNILERFSAQQFPDLHSELNLSSLELGDSALYFCASSVAVGSSYNEQFFGPGTRLTVL.

V usage is TRBV6-1 and J usage is TRBJ1-6; D gene unclear. Germline V lookup: CDR1 MNHNS, CDR2 SASEGT. CDR3 length equals 15 residues. Trimming removed 1 base from V and 9 bases from J, with 13 bases in between. The chain's CDR3 is CASSEGPLRASPLHF. The CDR3 DNA is TGTGCCAGCAGTGAAGGCCCCCTCCGGGCTTCACCCCTCCACTTT.

The J gene is TRBJ1-1, the V gene TRBV30; TRBD1 matches 10 bases. The V gene's germline CDR1 is GTSNPN and CDR2 SVGIG (reference sequence). The CDR3 is 13 amino acids. The J segment lost 2 bases and the V segment lost 4 bases, leaving 1 base of the junction unmatched. The CDR3 coding sequence is TGTGCCTGGATGACAGGGGGCAACACTGAAGCTTTCTTT. Residues: CAWMTGGNTEAFF.

The chain is built from TRBV28 and TRBJ2-1, with 9 bases matching TRBD2. The CDR3 sequence is 20 residues long. Germline values: CDR1 MDHEN, CDR2 SYDVKM. The J segment lost 4 bases and the V segment lost 4 bases, leaving 20 bases of the junction unmatched. The CDR3 DNA reads as TGTGCCAGCAGTTCTTTGTGGCGGGGGGGCCCCTCTGTTGGGTACAATGAGCAGTTCTTC. Amino acid sequence: CASSSLWRGGPSVGYNEQFF.